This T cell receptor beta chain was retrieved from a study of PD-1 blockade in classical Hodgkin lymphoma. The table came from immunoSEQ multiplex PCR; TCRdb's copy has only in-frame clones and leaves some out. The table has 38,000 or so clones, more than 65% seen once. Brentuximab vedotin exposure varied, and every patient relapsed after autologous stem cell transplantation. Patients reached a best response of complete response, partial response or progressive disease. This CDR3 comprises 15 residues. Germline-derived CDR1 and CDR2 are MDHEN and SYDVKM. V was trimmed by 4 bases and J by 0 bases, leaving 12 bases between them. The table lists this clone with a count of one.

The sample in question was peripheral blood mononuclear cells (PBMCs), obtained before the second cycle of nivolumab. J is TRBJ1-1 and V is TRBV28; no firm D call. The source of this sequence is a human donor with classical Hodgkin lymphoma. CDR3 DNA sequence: TGTGCCAGCAGTTCCCCCGGCGGTGTGAACACTGAAGCTTTCTTT. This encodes CASSSPGGVNTEAFF.